Following are 27 T cell receptor beta chains from one sample sequenced in a study of identifying expanded T cells in peripheral blood. The repertoire was sequenced with immunoSEQ multiplex PCR; TCRdb's copy has only in-frame clones and lacks some. The sample holds about 81,000 clones; roughly 84% are singletons and the top ten take less than 20%. Sequenced material: blood. The receptors shown here come from a person aged 18-70 years in good health.

The J gene is TRBJ2-2, the V gene TRBV5-6; tentatively, D is TRBD2 (6 bases). The CDR3 loop spans 16 amino acids. V was cut by 3 bases and J by 2 bases, with 14 bases left in between. Germline-derived CDR1 and CDR2 are SGHDT and YYEEEE. The DNA of the CDR3 is TGTGCCAGCAGCTCGACCGGGACTGGAAACACCGGGGAGCTGTTTTTT. Translating gives CASSSTGTGNTGELFF. Looking up the rest from reference TRBV5-6 and TRBJ2-2 gives the full variable domain: DAGVTQSPTHLIKTRGQQVTLRCSPKSGHDTVSWYQQALGQGPQFIFQYYEEEERQRGNFPDRFSGHQFPNYSSELNVNALLLGDSALYLCASSSTGTGNTGELFFGEGSRLTVL.

J is TRBJ2-6 and V is TRBV2; D remains unclear. Looked up from germline, CDR1 is SNHLY and CDR2 is FYNNEI. Trimming pared 6 bases from V and 0 bases from J, leaving 15 bases between. The CDR3 loop spans 17 amino acids. The DNA of the CDR3 is TGTGCCAGCAGCGGAAGTCTCGGCGGCTCTGGGGCCAACGTCCTGACTTTC. This encodes CASSGSLGGSGANVLTF.

This chain connects TRBV11-3 to TRBJ2-5, with D possibly matching TRBD1 (5 bases). Germline CDR1 reads SGHNT; CDR2 reads YENEEA. The CDR3 contains 13 residues. V was trimmed by 0 bases and J by 7 bases, leaving 9 bases between them. The CDR3 nucleotides are TGTGCCAGCAGCTTAGATCAAACAGGGACCCAGTACTTC. Translated: CASSLDQTGTQYF.

The chain employs TRBV30 and TRBJ2-7; the D is unclear. Germline V CDR1 and CDR2: GTSNPN, SVGIG (reference sequence). V was shortened by 0 bases and J by 2 bases, with 8 bases between the two germline ends. The CDR3 loop spans 13 amino acids. Written as DNA, the CDR3 is TGTGCCTGGAGTGTGGGCAATACCTACGAGCAGTACTTC. Protein sequence: CAWSVGNTYEQYF.

The genes are TRBV5-4 and TRBJ1-1; a possible D gene is TRBD1 (6 bases). From germline, CDR1 is SGHNT and CDR2 YYREEE (reference sequence). V was clipped by 0 bases and J by 0 bases, with 15 bases between them. CDR3 size: 17 residues. The CDR3 sequence is CASSLGGLSAMNTEAFF. CDR3 sequence (DNA): TGTGCCAGCAGCTTGGGGGGGCTGTCAGCAATGAACACTGAAGCTTTCTTT. Combining the CDR3 with reference TRBV5-4 and TRBJ1-1 gives the whole variable domain ETGVTQSPTHLIKTRGQQVTLRCSSQSGHNTVSWYQQALGQGPQFIFQYYREEENGRGNFPPRFSGLQFPNYSSELNVNALELDDSALYLCASSLGGLSAMNTEAFFGQGTRLTVV.

The chain carries TRBV28 and TRBJ1-2, with D perhaps matching TRBD1 (6 bases). V was clipped by 7 bases and J by 4 bases, with 16 bases between them. The length of the CDR3 is 14 residues. Looked up from germline, CDR1 is MDHEN and CDR2 is SYDVKM. In DNA form, the CDR3 reads TGTGCCAGCACCCGTTCGGGGGGCGGCTATGGCTACACCTTC. It yields the protein CASTRSGGGYGYTF.

V usage is TRBV7-8 and J usage is TRBJ2-1, with TRBD2 identical over 9 bases. CDR1 is SGHVS and CDR2 is FQNEAQ in the germline V gene. With V trimmed by 1 base and J by 7 bases, 14 bases remained unmatched. This CDR3 has 18 residues. CDR3 coding DNA: TGTGCCAGCAGCTTAGGAAGGCTGATGGCGGGAGGGAGGAATGAGCAGTTCTTC. As protein: CASSLGRLMAGGRNEQFF.

The V and J genes are TRBV5-1 and TRBJ1-4, with a tentative D call TRBD1 (6 bases). Trimming took off 4 bases at V and 4 bases at J, with 11 bases between the two ends. CDR3 size: 14 residues. CDR1 is SGHRS, CDR2 YFSETQ, per germline. CDR3 sequence: CASSVDRRNEKLFF. CDR3 nucleotides: TGCGCCAGCAGCGTGGACAGACGTAATGAAAAACTGTTTTTT.

The chain carries TRBV7-2 and TRBJ2-3; the match to TRBD2 covers 11 bases. The CDR3 extends over 15 amino acids. V was pared by 8 bases and J by 4 bases, with 8 bases of the junction left unmatched. From germline, CDR1 is SGHTA and CDR2 FQGNSA. This chain's CDR3 is CASRGGLAVPDTQYF. In DNA form, the CDR3 reads TGTGCCAGCCGGGGGGGACTAGCGGTTCCAGATACGCAGTATTTT.

The genes are TRBV29-1 and TRBJ2-7; the D gene is possibly TRBD2 (6 bases). The V gene's germline CDR1 is SQVTM and CDR2 ANQGSEA. The CDR3 is 12 residues long. With 3 bases removed from V and 4 bases from J, the gap between germline ends came to 10 bases. Here the CDR3 reads CSVEYSGYEQYF. CDR3 nucleotide sequence: TGCAGCGTTGAGTACAGCGGGTACGAGCAGTACTTC.

The chain carries TRBV7-8 and TRBJ1-1; D remains ambiguous. The CDR3 has 16 residues. Germline-derived CDR1 and CDR2 are SGHVS and FQNEAQ. Trimming pared 1 base from V and 0 bases from J, leaving 12 bases between. The DNA of the CDR3 is TGTGCCAGCAGCTTAGATTTAGAGCGGATGAACACTGAAGCTTTCTTT. This sequence encodes CASSLDLERMNTEAFF.

The gene calls are TRBV6-4 and TRBJ1-2, with 7 bases aligning to TRBD1. The J segment lost 3 bases and the V segment lost 8 bases, leaving 12 bases of the junction unmatched. The CDR3 loop spans 15 amino acids. CDR1 MRHNA and CDR2 SNTAGT come from the germline V gene. The CDR3 DNA reads as TGTGCCAGCTCCAAAGAGACAGGGTCTTACTATGGCTACACCTTC. Translating it yields CASSKETGSYYGYTF.

The rearrangement links TRBV14 to TRBJ2-3; D possibly corresponds to TRBD2 (6 bases). Germline assignment: CDR1 SGHDN and CDR2 FVKESK. The CDR3 runs 16 residues. V was pared by 0 bases and J by 3 bases, with 13 bases between. CDR3 sequence (DNA): TGTGCCAGCAGCCAAGATAGCGGACTTATGACAGATACGCAGTATTTT. It encodes CASSQDSGLMTDTQYF.

V and J are TRBV9 and TRBJ2-7, with TRBD1 as a possible D gene (6 bases). The V gene lost 4 bases and the J gene lost 2 bases, with 13 bases spanning the gap. The CDR3 spans 14 residues. Germline lookup yields CDR1 SGDLS and CDR2 YYNGEE. CDR3 DNA sequence: TGTGCCAGCAGCCTGGGACACGGGACCTACGAGCAGTACTTC. Protein product: CASSLGHGTYEQYF.

CDR3 residues: CASSRGLTYEQYF. CDR3 coding DNA: TGCGCCAGCAGCCGGGGACTAACCTACGAGCAGTACTTC. V usage is TRBV4-3 and J usage is TRBJ2-7, with 7 bases lining up with TRBD2. The ends lost 4 bases at V and 2 bases at J; junction bases unmatched: 2. In germline, CDR1 is LGHNA, CDR2 YSLEER. This CDR3 region has 13 residues.

The chain is built from TRBV10-2 and TRBJ1-1, with TRBD1 matching over 7 bases. The J segment lost 1 base and the V segment lost 8 bases, leaving 1 base of the junction unmatched. Germline V gene sequence: CDR1 WSHSY, CDR2 SAAADI. This CDR3 comprises 12 residues. CDR3 protein: CASRQGNTEAFF. The CDR3 DNA reads as TGCGCCAGCCGACAGGGGAACACTGAAGCTTTCTTT.

V usage is TRBV28 and J usage is TRBJ2-3; 8 bases are shared with TRBD2. The CDR3 has 18 amino acids. Germline CDR1 MDHEN, CDR2 SYDVKM. Trimming removed 5 bases from V and 0 bases from J; junction bases left unmatched: 13. The CDR3 sequence is CASSLTSGDGGSTDTQYF. The CDR3 DNA reads as TGTGCCAGCAGTCTTACTAGCGGAGATGGAGGAAGCACAGATACGCAGTATTTT.

This clone was observed a single time. J is TRBJ2-3 and V is TRBV6-1; 7 nucleotides line up with TRBD1. V dropped 10 bases and J dropped 11; count of bases not matched to a gene: 15. Germline lookup yields CDR1 MNHNS and CDR2 SASEGT. There are 13 residues in the CDR3. CDR3 DNA: TGTGCCACCTTTGACAGGGAATATGTGAGGCAGTATTTT. Translating gives CATFDREYVRQYF.

The chain joins TRBV6-5 to TRBJ2-2, with D hard to call. CDR1 is MNHEY and CDR2 is SVGAGI in the germline V gene. V lost 4 bases, J lost 2 bases, and 5 bases lay in between. CDR3 size: 13 residues. The CDR3 sequence: CASSFLNTGELFF. CDR3 nucleotide sequence: TGTGCCAGCAGTTTTCTTAACACCGGGGAGCTGTTTTTT.

This clone was counted between two and nine times. The V and J genes are TRBV28 and TRBJ2-4; possibly TRBD1 or TRBD2 for D (5 bases each). The CDR3 sequence is 13 residues long. Trimming took off 10 bases at V and 5 bases at J, with 15 bases between the two ends. CDR1 MDHEN and CDR2 SYDVKM come from the germline V gene. The CDR3 spells CANQGLGENIQYF. The CDR3 DNA reads as TGTGCCAACCAGGGATTGGGGGAAAACATTCAGTACTTC. The full variable domain, with the rest looked up from reference TRBV28 and TRBJ2-4, is DVKVTQSSRYLVKRTGEKVFLECVQDMDHENMFWYRQDPGLGLRLIYFSYDVKMKEKGDIPEGYSVSREKKERFSLILESASTNQTSMYLCANQGLGENIQYFGAGTRLSVL.

This chain connects TRBV21-1 to TRBJ1-4. TRBV21-1 is given as a pseudogene. The CDR3 has 16 amino acids. The CDR3 nucleotides read TGTGCCAGCAGCAAAGCGAGGGCGGCAACTAATGAAAAACTGTTTTTT. It translates to CASSKARAATNEKLFF.

The genes are TRBV25-1 and TRBJ2-3; maybe TRBD2 (7 bases). The V end was cut by 5 bases, the J end by 1 base, with 13 bases between. CDR3 size: 15 residues. CDR1 and CDR2 from the germline V gene are MGHDK and SYGVNS. The CDR3 region is CASSRAGHGTDTQYF. The CDR3 DNA sequence: TGTGCCAGCAGTAGAGCGGGACACGGCACAGATACGCAGTATTTT.

The rearrangement links TRBV29-1 to TRBJ2-5; 9 bases are a match to TRBD1. This CDR3 region has 15 residues. Trimming at V came to 8 bases and at J to 5 bases, leaving 15 bases not matched to a gene. Germline lookup yields CDR1 SQVTM and CDR2 ANQGSEA. The CDR3 DNA sequence: TGCAGCCATACTGCCACCGGGACAGGGTGGGAGACCCAGTACTTC. Encoded protein: CSHTATGTGWETQYF. Filled out from reference TRBV29-1 and TRBJ2-5, the complete variable domain reads SAVISQKPSRDICQRGTSLTIQCQVDSQVTMMFWYRQQPGQSLTLIATANQGSEATYESGFVIDKFPISRPNLTFSTLTVSNMSPEDSSIYLCSHTATGTGWETQYFGPGTRLLVL.

The chain couples TRBV6-4 to TRBJ2-5; no reliable D call. The V gene lost 6 bases and the J gene lost 5 bases, with 13 bases spanning the gap. Looked up from germline, CDR1 is MRHNA and CDR2 is SNTAGT. The CDR3 is 13 amino acids. Here the CDR3 DNA reads TGTGCCAGCAGCGCCTACCGCGAGGAGACCCAGTACTTC. Protein: CASSAYREETQYF.

The sample holds a few counts of this clone. This chain uses TRBV19 with TRBJ1-5, with 8 bases that match TRBD1. The CDR3 extends over 16 amino acids. After removal of 3 bases from V and 6 bases from J, the junction contained 10 bases not matched to a gene. Germline V lookup: CDR1 LNHDA, CDR2 SQIVND (reference sequence). The CDR3 DNA reads TGTGCCAGTAGTATTGAGGACCACAGGGGGGGTCAGCCCCAGCATTTT. Protein: CASSIEDHRGGQPQHF.

The chain recombines TRBV15 with TRBJ1-3; D ambiguous. CDR1 and CDR2 from the germline V gene are LNHNV and YYDKDF (reference sequence). The CDR3 sequence is 14 residues long. The V gene lost 1 base and the J gene lost 2 bases, with 6 bases spanning the gap. CDR3 coding DNA: TGTGCCACCAGCAGAGGTACGGCTGGAAACACCATATATTTT. This gives the protein CATSRGTAGNTIYF.

This clone was recorded a few times. The chain is built from TRBV19 and TRBJ1-4; the match to TRBD1 covers 8 bases. Germline CDR1 is LNHDA and CDR2 is SQIVND (reference sequence). The CDR3 extends over 16 amino acids. V shed 5 bases, J shed 8 bases, and the junction held 13 bases outside the gene matches. CDR3 sequence: CASSSTGVSWQEKLFF. The CDR3 region has the DNA TGTGCCAGTAGTTCGACAGGGGTATCCTGGCAGGAAAAACTGTTTTTT.